These 32 T cell receptor beta chains originate from one sample sequenced in a study of blood T cell repertoires in COVID-19. Repertoires were generated with immunoSEQ multiplex PCR, while TCRdb's copy carries only in-frame clones and drops some. Counted here are around 9,700 clones, nearly 90% occurring once; the ten biggest clones make up around 25%. The sequenced sample consisted of peripheral blood. Every receptor here comes from a man aged 25 to 45 with active or convalescent COVID-19.

For the CDR3, the DNA is TGTGCCAGCAGTTACGTCCGGGAAACTGAAGCTTTCTTT. Translation gives CASSYVRETEAFF. The chain employs TRBV6-6 and TRBJ1-1; D is undetermined. The CDR3 is 13 residues long. The V and J ends lost 2 bases and 5 bases respectively, with 9 bases between them. Germline CDR1 reads MNHNY; CDR2 reads SVGAGI (reference sequence).

The sample holds one count of this clone. This rearrangement joins TRBV5-1 to TRBJ2-5; 12 nucleotides agree with TRBD2. Germline trimming cut 4 bases from V and 5 bases from J; bases unmatched to any gene: 18. This CDR3 comprises 19 residues. Germline CDR1 and CDR2: SGHRS and YFSETQ. The CDR3 sequence: CASSVPSGGALDSLETQYF. Written as DNA, the CDR3 is TGCGCCAGCAGCGTTCCTAGCGGGGGGGCCCTCGATTCGTTGGAGACCCAGTACTTC. Supplemented by reference TRBV5-1 and TRBJ2-5, the full variable domain reads KAGVTQTPRYLIKTRGQQVTLSCSPISGHRSVSWYQQTPGQGLQFLFEYFSETQRNKGNFPGRFSGRQFSNSRSEMNVSTLELGDSALYLCASSVPSGGALDSLETQYFGPGTRLLVL.

The V and J genes are TRBV5-1 and TRBJ1-2; TRBD1 is a possible D gene (6 bases). Germline V CDR1 and CDR2: SGHRS, YFSETQ. The CDR3 is 15 residues long. V was trimmed by 4 bases and J by 4 bases, leaving 17 bases between them. DNA of the CDR3: TGCGCCAGCAGCCCCACCTTGACAGGCCGCTATGGCTACACCTTC. It encodes CASSPTLTGRYGYTF.

This chain connects TRBV18 to TRBJ2-1; D is ambiguous. Germline CDR1 and CDR2: KGHSH and LQKENI. V was clipped by 2 bases and J by 0 bases, with 8 bases between them. The CDR3 is made up of 15 amino acids. In nucleotides, the CDR3 is TGTGCCAGCTCACCAGAGGTGACCTCCTACAATGAGCAGTTCTTC. It yields the protein CASSPEVTSYNEQFF.

The chain joins TRBV7-9 to TRBJ2-2, with 7 bases lining up with TRBD2. The CDR3 totals 12 residues. The germline V gene encodes CDR1 SEHNR and CDR2 FQNEAQ (reference sequence). DNA of the CDR3: TGTGTGTCAGCGGGGCGGACCGGGGAGCTGTTTTTT. It specifies CVSAGRTGELFF.

In its sample, this clone was seen once. The gene calls are TRBV5-1 and TRBJ1-1; the D gene is possibly TRBD1 (6 bases). The CDR3 spans 14 residues. V gave up 4 bases and J gave up 4 bases, with 14 bases separating them. From germline, CDR1 is SGHRS and CDR2 YFSETQ. This CDR3 reads CASSTELRGTEAFF. The CDR3 DNA reads as TGCGCCAGCAGCACTGAACTCAGGGGCACTGAAGCTTTCTTT.

This rearrangement joins TRBV7-6 to TRBJ2-6, with 7 positions matching TRBD1. The germline V gene has CDR1 SGHVS and CDR2 FNYEAQ. There are 16 residues in the CDR3. V was pared by 5 bases and J by 2 bases, with 6 bases of the junction left unmatched. As DNA, the CDR3 is TGTGCCAGCAGCAACCCGACAGGGACTGGGGCCAACGTCCTGACTTTC. Translating it yields CASSNPTGTGANVLTF.

J is TRBJ1-2 and V is TRBV7-9, with D tentatively TRBD1 (6 bases). The CDR3 consists of 14 residues. The V gene's germline CDR1 is SEHNR and CDR2 FQNEAQ (reference sequence). With 5 bases removed from V and 5 bases from J, the gap between germline ends came to 15 bases. CDR3 residues: CASSDTGTPYGYTF. The CDR3 region has the DNA TGTGCCAGCAGCGACACAGGGACCCCATATGGCTACACCTTC.

The chain recombines TRBV5-6 with TRBJ1-2, with D unclear. Germline assignment: CDR1 SGHDT and CDR2 YYEEEE. V lost 5 bases and J lost 4, with 9 bases in between. The CDR3 sequence is 12 residues long. The CDR3 here is CASSRATYGYTF. In DNA form, the CDR3 reads TGTGCCAGCAGTCGAGCCACCTATGGCTACACCTTC.

The CDR3 DNA follows: TGTGCTAGTGGTTTGAGTAGCGGGGGGTACTACAATGAGCAGTTCTTC. Translated: CASGLSSGGYYNEQFF. The chain recombines TRBV12-5 with TRBJ2-1, with 10 bases aligning to TRBD2. From germline, CDR1 is LGHNT and CDR2 FRNRAP. The CDR3 contains 16 residues. Unmatched junction bases numbered 4, after V lost 2 bases and J lost 3 bases.

The DNA for the CDR3 is TGTGCCAGCAGCGTAACAGCAAACTATGGCTACACCTTC. It translates to CASSVTANYGYTF. J is TRBJ1-2 and V is TRBV3-1 (or the pseudogene TRBV3-2); D is unclear. Germline CDR1 LGHDT, CDR2 YNNKEL (reference sequence). There are 13 residues in the CDR3. V lost 5 bases and J lost 2, with 9 bases in between.

CDR3 coding DNA: TGTGCCAGCAGTCTCTTCCTAGCGGGGGGCACAGATACGCAGTATTTT. Protein product: CASSLFLAGGTDTQYF. V usage is TRBV27 and J usage is TRBJ2-3, with 10 bases lining up with TRBD2. Germline CDR1 and CDR2: MNHEY and SMNVEV (reference sequence). V was clipped by 5 bases and J by 1 base; unmatched bases: 6. The CDR3 sequence is 16 residues long.

This chain connects TRBV2 to TRBJ2-2; a weak D match, TRBD1 (5 bases). The CDR3 spans 14 residues. V was trimmed by 7 bases and J by 6 bases, leaving 15 bases between them. Germline V gene sequence: CDR1 SNHLY, CDR2 FYNNEI. The CDR3 protein is CASTQDKLSGELFF. DNA of the CDR3: TGTGCCAGCACTCAGGACAAGCTCTCCGGGGAGCTGTTTTTT. The full variable domain, rest sourced from reference TRBV2 and TRBJ2-2, is EPEVTQTPSHQVTQMGQEVILRCVPISNHLYFYWYRQILGQKVEFLVSFYNNEISEKSEIFDDQFSVERPDGSNFTLKIRSTKLEDSAMYFCASTQDKLSGELFFGEGSRLTVL.

The chain recombines TRBV5-1 with TRBJ2-7; D is unresolved. V shed 4 bases and J shed 3 bases, with 8 bases lying between them. The length of the CDR3 is 12 residues. In germline, CDR1 is SGHRS, CDR2 YFSETQ. CDR3 region: CASSLNSYEQYF. DNA of the CDR3: TGCGCCAGCAGCCTAAACAGCTACGAGCAGTACTTC.

The chain couples TRBV19 to TRBJ2-2; 7 bases map to TRBD1. The CDR3 length is 15 residues. From germline, CDR1 is LNHDA and CDR2 SQIVND (reference sequence). V dropped 3 bases and J dropped 1; count of bases not matched to a gene: 2. The CDR3 here is CASSIRQGNTGELFF. Written as DNA, the CDR3 is TGTGCCAGTAGTATTAGACAGGGGAACACCGGGGAGCTGTTTTTT.

The V call is TRBV5-4, the J call TRBJ2-1, with TRBD1 matching over 9 bases. CDR3 length: 15 residues. CDR1 is SGHNT, CDR2 YYREEE, per germline (reference sequence). V lost 3 bases and J lost 3; bases outside the gene matches: 4. Here the CDR3 reads CASSSGTGIYNEQFF. The CDR3 coding sequence is TGTGCCAGCAGCTCCGGGACAGGGATCTACAATGAGCAGTTCTTC.

The chain couples TRBV5-1 to TRBJ2-7, with 8 bases that match TRBD1. V lost 4 bases to trimming and J lost 6 bases; unmatched junction nucleotides: 12. The CDR3 covers 15 residues. The germline V gene has CDR1 SGHRS and CDR2 YFSETQ. The CDR3 nucleotides are TGCGCCAGCAGCCCCCGGACAGGGTTAGGTTCCGAGCAGTACTTC. Amino acid sequence: CASSPRTGLGSEQYF.

The chain carries TRBV6-5 and TRBJ1-4; 10 bases align to TRBD1. CDR3 length: 14 residues. The junction had 5 bases not matched to a gene; V was cut back by 7 bases and J by 6 bases. Germline lookup yields CDR1 MNHEY and CDR2 SVGAGI. The CDR3 nucleotides read TGTGCCAGCATGTCGACAGGGGGCGATGAAAAACTGTTTTTT. Translating it yields CASMSTGGDEKLFF.

The rearrangement uses TRBV4-2 and TRBJ2-6; 8 nucleotides match TRBD2. This CDR3 has 18 amino acids. The V gene's germline CDR1 is LGHNA and CDR2 YNFKEQ. With 1 base clipped from V and 0 bases from J, the junction kept 5 bases outside the gene matches. Here the CDR3 reads CASSQALRGVSGANVLTF. The CDR3 DNA is TGTGCCAGCAGCCAAGCTTTGCGGGGGGTCTCTGGGGCCAACGTCCTGACTTTC.

The V and J genes are TRBV10-3 and TRBJ1-3, with D possibly being TRBD1 (6 bases). Germline assignment: CDR1 ENHRY and CDR2 SYGVKD. The V end lost 2 bases, the J end lost 4 bases, and 18 bases lay between the germline ends. CDR3 length: 17 amino acids. The CDR3 bases are TGTGCCATCAGTGAGCCCGCAGACCGGGACAACGGAAACACCATATATTTT. Its protein is CAISEPADRDNGNTIYF.

This chain connects TRBV5-4 to TRBJ1-1; tentatively, D is TRBD1 (5 bases). CDR1 and CDR2 from the germline V gene are SGHNT and YYREEE (reference sequence). V was trimmed by 3 bases and J by 1 base, leaving 7 bases between them. CDR3 length equals 13 residues. The CDR3 spells CASSWGGNTEAFF. The CDR3 region has the DNA TGTGCCAGCAGCTGGGGGGGGAACACTGAAGCTTTCTTT.

There are a few counts of this clone. The V call is TRBV19, the J call TRBJ2-2; D possibly corresponds to TRBD1 (7 bases). Germline-derived CDR1 and CDR2 are LNHDA and SQIVND (reference sequence). Trimming took 6 bases from V and 4 from J, leaving 9 bases between them. This CDR3 spans 13 amino acids. The CDR3, as DNA: TGTGCCAGTAGCCAGGGGGGCACCGGGGAGCTGTTTTTT. This codes for CASSQGGTGELFF.

This rearrangement joins TRBV6-5 to TRBJ2-3, with D perhaps TRBD1 (5 bases). V was cut by 5 bases and J by 4 bases, with 10 bases left in between. Germline CDR1 reads MNHEY; CDR2 reads SVGAGI. This CDR3 spans 13 amino acids. The CDR3 here is CASSQGRADTQYF. The CDR3 DNA sequence: TGTGCCAGCAGTCAGGGTAGGGCAGATACGCAGTATTTT.

V gene TRBV29-1 combines with J gene TRBJ2-7; 7 bases align to TRBD1. CDR1 and CDR2 from the germline V gene are SQVTM and ANQGSEA. The CDR3 covers 13 residues. The V segment lost 0 bases and the J segment 7 bases; nucleotides outside the gene matches: 6. The CDR3 here is CSVEDTGAGEQYV. The CDR3 DNA reads as TGCAGCGTTGAAGATACAGGGGCTGGGGAGCAGTACGTC.

This clone occurred a few times. The chain uses TRBV4-2 and TRBJ2-6; no definite D call. This CDR3 spans 17 amino acids. Germline CDR1 reads LGHNA; CDR2 reads YNFKEQ. Trimming took off 2 bases at V and 0 bases at J, with 11 bases between the two ends. In nucleotides, the CDR3 is TGTGCCAGCAGCCAAAGTGGCAGTGACTCTGGGGCCAACGTCCTGACTTTC. It specifies CASSQSGSDSGANVLTF.

The chain carries TRBV10-3 and TRBJ2-1; 9 nucleotides align to TRBD1. The V and J ends lost 4 bases and 4 bases, in that order; junction bases with no gene match: 2. Germline-derived CDR1 and CDR2 are ENHRY and SYGVKD. This CDR3 comprises 14 residues. The DNA for the CDR3 is TGTGCCATCAGTGCCGGGACAGGGTACAATGAGCAGTTCTTC. This sequence encodes CAISAGTGYNEQFF.

The chain combines TRBV23-1 with TRBJ2-1; weak D call: TRBD2 (7 bases). TRBV23-1 is sorted into the ORF group, with uncertain function. The V end was cut by 0 bases, the J end by 5 bases, with 11 bases between. The length of the CDR3 is 15 residues. For the CDR3, the DNA is TGCGCCAGCAGTCAATCGGGGGGGGCCGACAATGAGCAGTTCTTC. It is translated as CASSQSGGADNEQFF.

The V and J genes are TRBV5-1 and TRBJ2-3; 10 nucleotides align to TRBD2. Trimming took 4 bases from V and 6 from J; bases not matched to a gene: 8. This CDR3 has 15 amino acids. CDR1 is SGHRS, CDR2 YFSETQ, per germline. CDR3 protein: CASSEELAGFDTQYF. The CDR3 nucleotides are TGCGCCAGCAGCGAAGAACTAGCGGGGTTTGATACGCAGTATTTT.

The rearrangement links TRBV9 to TRBJ1-6; 7 nucleotides align to TRBD1. From germline, CDR1 is SGDLS and CDR2 YYNGEE. Germline trimming cut 4 bases from V and 1 base from J; bases unmatched to any gene: 8. The CDR3 runs 17 residues. CDR3 protein: CASSTATGQSYNSPLHF. CDR3 coding DNA: TGTGCCAGCAGCACAGCGACAGGGCAATCCTATAATTCACCCCTCCACTTT.

The chain uses TRBV7-9 and TRBJ1-6; weak D call: TRBD1 (6 bases). V lost 5 bases and J lost 10, with 12 bases in between. Germline CDR1 is SEHNR and CDR2 is FQNEAQ (reference sequence). There are 13 residues in the CDR3. In DNA, the CDR3 is TGTGCCAGCAGCGAAAGGACAGACTCACCCCTCCACTTT. Translating it yields CASSERTDSPLHF.

J is TRBJ2-3 and V is TRBV9; D not resolved. The CDR3 has 12 amino acids. Looked up from germline, CDR1 is SGDLS and CDR2 is YYNGEE. V lost 4 bases to trimming and J lost 0 bases, with 3 bases between them. The CDR3 DNA reads TGTGCCAGCAGCCTAAGCACAGATACGCAGTATTTT. It codes for CASSLSTDTQYF.

This rearrangement joins TRBV2 to TRBJ1-1; 7 bases line up with TRBD1. Losses at the gene ends were 6 bases for V and 1 base for J; bases not matched to a gene: 8. The CDR3 contains 15 residues. Germline-derived CDR1 and CDR2 are SNHLY and FYNNEI. CDR3 bases: TGTGCCAGCAGCCGACAGGGTCGGGGGAACACTGAAGCTTTCTTT. Translated: CASSRQGRGNTEAFF. Full variable domain (rest looked up from reference TRBV2 and TRBJ1-1): EPEVTQTPSHQVTQMGQEVILRCVPISNHLYFYWYRQILGQKVEFLVSFYNNEISEKSEIFDDQFSVERPDGSNFTLKIRSTKLEDSAMYFCASSRQGRGNTEAFFGQGTRLTVV.